This passage covers 16 T cell receptor beta chains from one sample sequenced in a study of blood T cell repertoires in COVID-19. The assay was immunoSEQ multiplex PCR, and TCRdb's table has in-frame clones only and misses some. The sample consists of fewer than 80,000 clones, more than 75% of them appearing once. Sequencing used peripheral blood. Receptor source: a human donor in a cohort sampled during active COVID-19.

This chain connects TRBV4-2 to TRBJ2-5, with 8 bases aligning to TRBD2. This CDR3 has 19 residues. Looked up from germline, CDR1 is LGHNA and CDR2 is YNFKEQ. V gave up 0 bases and J gave up 0 bases; unmatched junction bases: 12. CDR3 protein: CASSQDIGVGGGYQETQYF. CDR3 DNA: TGTGCCAGCAGCCAAGATATCGGCGTGGGCGGGGGGTACCAAGAGACCCAGTACTTC.

This chain uses TRBV19 with TRBJ2-1; 7 bases align to TRBD2. With V trimmed by 4 bases and J by 4 bases, 13 bases remained unmatched. The CDR3 is 17 residues long. Per germline, CDR1 LNHDA and CDR2 SQIVND (reference sequence). The DNA of the CDR3 is TGTGCCAGTAGTAGGGAGGGCCCCTTTGCTGGGTACAATGAGCAGTTCTTC. This sequence encodes CASSREGPFAGYNEQFF. Using reference TRBV19 and TRBJ2-1 for the parts outside the CDR3, the full variable domain is DGGITQSPKYLFRKEGQNVTLSCEQNLNHDAMYWYRQDPGQGLRLIYYSQIVNDFQKGDIAEGYSVSREKKESFPLTVTSAQKNPTAFYLCASSREGPFAGYNEQFFGPGTRLTVL.

The chain combines TRBV7-2 with TRBJ1-1; D is ambiguous. Between the trimmed V and J ends, which lost 1 base and 5 bases, there was a span of 14 bases. This CDR3 comprises 15 residues. Germline V gene data show CDR1 as SGHTA and CDR2 as FQGNSA. CDR3 region: CASSLGGGMGTEAFF. The CDR3 bases are TGTGCCAGCAGCTTAGGGGGAGGGATGGGAACTGAAGCTTTCTTT. The full variable domain, with the rest looked up from reference TRBV7-2 and TRBJ1-1, is GAGVSQSPSNKVTEKGKDVELRCDPISGHTALYWYRQSLGQGLEFLIYFQGNSAPDKSGLPSDRFSAERTGGSVSTLTIQRTQQEDSAVYLCASSLGGGMGTEAFFGQGTRLTVV.

The rearrangement uses TRBV25-1 and TRBJ1-1, with D unresolved. V lost 0 bases to trimming and J lost 4 bases, with 6 bases between them. The V gene's germline CDR1 is MGHDK and CDR2 SYGVNS. This CDR3 has 13 residues. The CDR3 sequence is CASSEYGPTEAFF. Written as DNA, the CDR3 is TGTGCCAGCAGTGAATATGGCCCCACTGAAGCTTTCTTT.

The chain is built from TRBV21-1 and TRBJ2-6; TRBD1, as called in the table, went unchecked against the DNA. TRBV21-1 is marked as a pseudogene. The CDR3 length is 18 residues. CDR3 sequence: CASSPRTGPISGANVLTF. In nucleotides, the CDR3 is TGTGCCAGCAGCCCTAGGACAGGTCCAATTTCTGGGGCCAACGTCCTGACTTTC.

The chain joins TRBV6-5 to TRBJ1-5; a possible D gene is TRBD1 (5 bases). CDR1 is MNHEY and CDR2 is SVGAGI in the germline V gene. Deletions cut 6 bases from V and 3 bases from J, with 15 bases between. The CDR3 contains 15 residues. The CDR3 loop reads CASRTIDSSNQPQHF. The CDR3 region has the DNA TGTGCCAGCAGGACCATCGACAGCTCCAATCAGCCCCAGCATTTT.

The V and J genes are TRBV6-5 and TRBJ1-4, with 9 bases fitting TRBD1. This CDR3 has 14 residues. Germline CDR1 and CDR2: MNHEY and SVGAGI. Trimming removed 6 bases from V and 7 bases from J; junction bases left unmatched: 6. For the CDR3, the DNA is TGTGCCAGCAGCACGACAGGGGGGAGTGAAAAACTGTTTTTT. Translation: CASSTTGGSEKLFF.

The chain couples TRBV25-1 to TRBJ2-7, with D tentatively TRBD2 (5 bases). The V and J ends lost 5 bases and 4 bases respectively, with 15 bases between them. This CDR3 is built from 14 residues. Looked up from germline, CDR1 is MGHDK and CDR2 is SYGVNS. DNA for the CDR3: TGTGCCAGCAGTAGGCCGGGGTCGAGATACGAGCAGTACTTC. Its translation is CASSRPGSRYEQYF.

This rearrangement joins TRBV5-1 to TRBJ2-3; D might be TRBD2 (6 bases). The V and J ends lost 4 bases and 4 bases respectively, with 19 bases between them. Germline CDR1 is SGHRS and CDR2 is YFSETQ. The CDR3 extends over 16 amino acids. CDR3 region: CASSLTTSRSADTQYF. CDR3 DNA: TGCGCCAGCAGCCTGACCACTAGCCGATCTGCAGATACGCAGTATTTT.

The V gene is TRBV7-9, the J gene TRBJ1-2; D gene unclear. Germline V gene data show CDR1 as SEHNR and CDR2 as FQNEAQ (reference sequence). CDR3 length: 12 residues. With 7 bases removed from V and 2 bases from J, the gap between germline ends came to 8 bases. The DNA of the CDR3 is TGTGCCAGCACCCTCACAAACTATGGCTACACCTTC. Translation: CASTLTNYGYTF.

In DNA form, the CDR3 reads TGTGCCAGCAGTCTCCAGTCCCGCGCCGGGGAGCAGTACTTC. It codes for CASSLQSRAGEQYF. The chain has TRBV28 and TRBJ2-7; the D is unclear. Trimming left V 5 bases short and J 7 bases short, with 18 bases between. Germline-derived CDR1 and CDR2 are MDHEN and SYDVKM. This CDR3 has 14 amino acids.

This clone was detected only a few times. The chain joins TRBV5-6 to TRBJ1-1; tentatively, D is TRBD1 (5 bases). Germline-derived CDR1 and CDR2 are SGHDT and YYEEEE. The germline V and J ends were trimmed by 2 bases and 6 bases, with 11 bases remaining between them. The CDR3 loop spans 13 amino acids. The DNA for the CDR3 is TGTGCCAGCAGCTTAGGACATGGGGCTGAAGCTTTCTTT. Its protein product is CASSLGHGAEAFF.

This rearrangement joins TRBV14 to TRBJ2-7; D is unresolved. CDR3 length equals 12 residues. Germline CDR1 and CDR2: SGHDN and FVKESK. The ends were cut back, 2 bases at V and 4 bases at J, with 6 bases in the middle. Here the CDR3 DNA reads TGTGCCAGCAGCCAACTACAGTACGAGCAGTACTTC. Amino acids: CASSQLQYEQYF.

The chain carries TRBV12-5 and TRBJ2-1, with D unresolved. The CDR3 is 15 amino acids. V was cut by 7 bases and J by 0 bases, with 13 bases left in between. Germline V lookup: CDR1 LGHNT, CDR2 FRNRAP. CDR3 nucleotides: TGTGCTAGTGCCTTTTGGGCATTCTCCTACAATGAGCAGTTCTTC. It translates to CASAFWAFSYNEQFF.

The V call is TRBV19, the J call TRBJ1-6, with no clear D. V lost 5 bases to trimming and J lost 0 bases, with 8 bases between them. The CDR3 runs 15 residues. Germline-derived CDR1 and CDR2 are LNHDA and SQIVND (reference sequence). The CDR3 spells CASSEANSYNSPLHF. In DNA form, the CDR3 reads TGTGCCAGTAGTGAGGCAAACTCCTATAATTCACCCCTCCACTTT.

This rearrangement joins TRBV30 to TRBJ2-7; TRBD1 aligns across 8 bases. CDR3 length equals 12 residues. Losses at the gene ends were 8 bases for V and 3 bases for J; bases not matched to a gene: 6. In germline, CDR1 is GTSNPN, CDR2 SVGIG (reference sequence). The CDR3 is CALGQGGYEQYF. The CDR3 DNA reads TGTGCCCTTGGACAGGGTGGCTACGAGCAGTACTTC.